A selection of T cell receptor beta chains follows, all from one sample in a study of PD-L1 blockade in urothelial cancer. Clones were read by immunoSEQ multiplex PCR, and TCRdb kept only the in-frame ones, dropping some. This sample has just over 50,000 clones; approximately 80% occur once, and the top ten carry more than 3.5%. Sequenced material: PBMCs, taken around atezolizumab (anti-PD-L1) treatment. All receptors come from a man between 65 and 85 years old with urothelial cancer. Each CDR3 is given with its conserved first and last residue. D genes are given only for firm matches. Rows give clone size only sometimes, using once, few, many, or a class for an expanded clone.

CDR3: CASSRGQVEGTQYF
DNA: TGTGCCAGCAGCCGTGGACAGGTGGAAGGGACCCAGTACTTC
size: -
J: TRBJ2-5
V: TRBV7-9
D: TRBD1

CDR3: CASSPQGTGVQPQHF
DNA: TGTGCCAGCAGCCCCCAAGGGACAGGGGTACAGCCCCAGCATTTT
size: once
J: TRBJ1-5
V: TRBV7-2
D: TRBD1

CDR3: CASSPLAGWDYEQYF
DNA: TGTGCCAGCAGCCCTTTAGCGGGATGGGACTACGAGCAGTACTTC
size: once
J: TRBJ2-7
V: TRBV11-3
D: TRBD2

CDR3: CASSPPIFGPGDGYTF
DNA: TGTGCCAGCAGTCCTCCCATATTCGGGCCCGGGGATGGCTACACCTTC
size: -
J: TRBJ1-2
V: TRBV28
D: -

CDR3: CASSSPQGQGKGDTEAFF
DNA: TGCGCCAGCAGCTCCCCGCAGGGACAGGGGAAGGGAGACACTGAAGCTTTCTTT
size: once
J: TRBJ1-1
V: TRBV5-1
D: TRBD1

CDR3: CAISEGEVGPQHF
DNA: TGTGCCATCAGTGAGGGGGAGGTCGGGCCCCAGCATTTT
size: -
J: TRBJ1-5
V: TRBV10-3
D: -

CDR3: CASSILTGFEQYF
DNA: TGTGCCAGCAGCATACTAACAGGCTTCGAGCAGTACTTC
size: -
J: TRBJ2-7
V: TRBV11-3
D: -

CDR3: CASSLVGGGSNSPLHF
DNA: TGTGCCAGCAGCTTAGTTGGGGGAGGGAGTAATTCACCCCTCCACTTT
size: -
J: TRBJ1-6
V: TRBV7-8
D: -

CDR3: CASSLEYTEAFF
DNA: TGTGCCAGCTCACTGGAGTACACTGAAGCTTTCTTT
size: -
J: TRBJ1-1
V: TRBV18
D: -

CDR3: CAINAGQGDEQYF
DNA: TGTGCCATCAACGCCGGCCAAGGAGACGAGCAGTACTTC
size: -
J: TRBJ2-7
V: TRBV10-3
D: -

CDR3: CASSSTRTGPETQYF
DNA: TGTGCCAGCAGCTCAACCAGGACAGGGCCAGAGACCCAGTACTTC
size: -
J: TRBJ2-5
V: TRBV5-4
D: TRBD1

CDR3: CASSEGAGATNTGELFF
DNA: TGTGCCAGCAGTGAAGGGGCAGGGGCGACGAACACCGGGGAGCTGTTTTTT
size: -
J: TRBJ2-2
V: TRBV2
D: -

CDR3: CASSELAVAQPQHF
DNA: TGCGCCAGCAGTGAGTTGGCAGTGGCTCAGCCCCAGCATTTT
size: many
J: TRBJ1-5
V: TRBV10-2
D: -

CDR3: CASSRGQSDGYTF
DNA: TGTGCCAGTAGTAGAGGACAGTCTGATGGCTACACCTTC
size: -
J: TRBJ1-2
V: TRBV19
D: -

CDR3: CASSAGLAGDLQFF
DNA: TGTGCCAGCAGCGCTGGACTAGCGGGGGATTTGCAGTTCTTC
size: -
J: TRBJ2-1
V: TRBV9
D: TRBD2

CDR3: CASSLTQAETQYF
DNA: TGTGCCAGCAGCTTAACACAGGCAGAGACCCAGTACTTC
size: -
J: TRBJ2-5
V: TRBV7-3
D: -

CDR3: CASSFGQGYVNQPQHF
DNA: TGTGCCAGCAGCTTCGGACAGGGTTACGTTAATCAGCCCCAGCATTTT
size: -
J: TRBJ1-5
V: TRBV7-9
D: TRBD1

CDR3: CASSPGTSGTYEQYF
DNA: TGCGCCAGCAGCCCGGGGACTAGCGGAACCTACGAGCAGTACTTC
size: -
J: TRBJ2-7
V: TRBV4-3
D: TRBD2

CDR3: CAANRGNSYEQYF
DNA: TGTGCCGCCAACAGGGGAAACTCCTACGAGCAGTACTTC
size: few
J: TRBJ2-7
V: TRBV10-3
D: TRBD1

CDR3: CASSVAGGWDTQYF
DNA: TGTGCCAGCAGCGTAGCGGGAGGATGGGATACGCAGTATTTT
size: few
J: TRBJ2-3
V: TRBV9
D: TRBD2

CDR3: CAWSSRGSRREQYF
DNA: TGTGCCTGGAGTTCCAGGGGGAGCCGGCGCGAGCAGTACTTC
size: -
J: TRBJ2-7
V: TRBV30
D: TRBD1

CDR3: CASSARDTGNTIYF
DNA: TGTGCCAGTAGTGCCCGGGACACTGGAAACACCATATATTTT
size: -
J: TRBJ1-3
V: TRBV19
D: -

CDR3: CASSPREVDNEQFF
DNA: TGTGCCAGCAGCCCCCGTGAGGTGGACAATGAGCAGTTCTTC
size: -
J: TRBJ2-1
V: TRBV11-3
D: -

CDR3: CATLPGQGAGEQYF
DNA: TGTGCCACTCTTCCGGGACAGGGGGCGGGCGAGCAGTACTTC
size: -
J: TRBJ2-7
V: TRBV10-3
D: TRBD1

CDR3: CAIALAGGETQYF
DNA: TGTGCCATCGCGTTAGCGGGAGGGGAGACCCAGTACTTC
size: -
J: TRBJ2-5
V: TRBV10-3
D: TRBD2

CDR3: CASSLAGGGGYTF
DNA: TGTGCCAGCAGCTTAGCGGGAGGGGGCGGCTACACCTTC
size: -
J: TRBJ1-2
V: TRBV11-2
D: TRBD1

CDR3: CASSPLTGYNSYNEQFF
DNA: TGCGCCAGCAGCCCTCTGACAGGGTATAATTCCTACAATGAGCAGTTCTTC
size: -
J: TRBJ2-1
V: TRBV5-1
D: TRBD1

CDR3: CASIGGGPTQYF
DNA: TGTGCCAGTATAGGGGGTGGGCCTACGCAGTATTTT
size: few
J: TRBJ2-3
V: TRBV19
D: -

CDR3: CASSVGGGLNTGELFF
DNA: TGTGCCAGCAGCGTAGGGGGGGGTTTGAACACCGGGGAGCTGTTTTTT
size: -
J: TRBJ2-2
V: TRBV9
D: TRBD2